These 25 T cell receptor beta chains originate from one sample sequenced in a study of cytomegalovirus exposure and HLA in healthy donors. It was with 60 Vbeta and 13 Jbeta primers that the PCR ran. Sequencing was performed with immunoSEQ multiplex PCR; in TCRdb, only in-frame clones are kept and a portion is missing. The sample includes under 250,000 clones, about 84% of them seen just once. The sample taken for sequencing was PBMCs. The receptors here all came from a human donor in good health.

As DNA, the CDR3 is TGTGCCAGCAGCTGGGGTGGGGGCGGGACCGGGGAGCTGTTTTTT. It yields the protein CASSWGGGGTGELFF. The chain carries TRBV5-4 and TRBJ2-2, with D possibly TRBD1 on 6 matching bases. Germline V CDR1 and CDR2: SGHNT, YYREEE (reference sequence). V lost 3 bases and J 5 bases, leaving 14 bases between the germline ends. The CDR3 loop spans 15 amino acids.

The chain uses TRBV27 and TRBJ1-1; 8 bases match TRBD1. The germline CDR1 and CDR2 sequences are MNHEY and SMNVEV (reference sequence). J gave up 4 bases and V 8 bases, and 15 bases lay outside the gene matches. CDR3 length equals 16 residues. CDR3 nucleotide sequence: TGTGCCAGCCCCGGACAGGGCCCCCAATGTCCCACTGAAGCTTTCTTT. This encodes CASPGQGPQCPTEAFF.

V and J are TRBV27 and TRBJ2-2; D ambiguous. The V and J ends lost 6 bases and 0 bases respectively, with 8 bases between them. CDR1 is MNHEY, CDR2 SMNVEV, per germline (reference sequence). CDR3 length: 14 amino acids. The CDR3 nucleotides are TGTGCCAGCAGGCGAAACTCGAACACCGGGGAGCTGTTTTTT. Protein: CASRRNSNTGELFF.

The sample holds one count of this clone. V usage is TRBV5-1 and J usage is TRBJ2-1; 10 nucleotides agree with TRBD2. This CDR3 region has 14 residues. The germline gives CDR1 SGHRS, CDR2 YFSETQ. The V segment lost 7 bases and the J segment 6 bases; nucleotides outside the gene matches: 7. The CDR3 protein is CASCSGTSVNEQFF. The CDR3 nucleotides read TGCGCCAGCTGCTCCGGGACTAGCGTCAATGAGCAGTTCTTC.

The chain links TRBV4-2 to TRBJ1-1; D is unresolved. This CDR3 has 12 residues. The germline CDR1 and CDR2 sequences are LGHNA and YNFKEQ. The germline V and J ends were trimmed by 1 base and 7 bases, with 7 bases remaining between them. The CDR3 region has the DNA TGTGCCAGCAGCCAAGTGGCAGGTGAAGCTTTCTTT. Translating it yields CASSQVAGEAFF.

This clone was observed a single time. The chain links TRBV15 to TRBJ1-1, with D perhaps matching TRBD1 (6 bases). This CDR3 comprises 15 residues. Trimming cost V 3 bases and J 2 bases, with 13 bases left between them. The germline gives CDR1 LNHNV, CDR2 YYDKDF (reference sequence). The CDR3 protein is CATSSGPGANTEAFF. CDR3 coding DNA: TGTGCCACCAGCAGCGGGCCAGGGGCCAACACTGAAGCTTTCTTT.

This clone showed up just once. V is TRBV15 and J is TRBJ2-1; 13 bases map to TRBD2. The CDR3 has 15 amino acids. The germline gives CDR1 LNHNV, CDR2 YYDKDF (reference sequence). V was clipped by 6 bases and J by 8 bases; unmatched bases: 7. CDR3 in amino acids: CATRIGTSGTDEQFF. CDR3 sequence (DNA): TGTGCCACCAGGATAGGGACTAGCGGGACGGATGAGCAGTTCTTC.

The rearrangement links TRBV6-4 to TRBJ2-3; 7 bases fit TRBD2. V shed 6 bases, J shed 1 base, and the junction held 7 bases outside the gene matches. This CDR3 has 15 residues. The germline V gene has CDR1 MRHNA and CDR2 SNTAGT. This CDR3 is CASSRSGMGTDTQYF. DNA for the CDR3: TGTGCCAGCAGCAGAAGCGGGATGGGCACAGATACGCAGTATTTT.

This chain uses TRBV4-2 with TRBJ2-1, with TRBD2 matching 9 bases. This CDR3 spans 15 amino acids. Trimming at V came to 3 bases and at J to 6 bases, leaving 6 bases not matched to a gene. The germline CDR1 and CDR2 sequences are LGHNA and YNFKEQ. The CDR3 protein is CASSQRAGGPNEQFF. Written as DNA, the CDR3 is TGTGCCAGCAGCCAGAGAGCGGGAGGCCCCAATGAGCAGTTCTTC.

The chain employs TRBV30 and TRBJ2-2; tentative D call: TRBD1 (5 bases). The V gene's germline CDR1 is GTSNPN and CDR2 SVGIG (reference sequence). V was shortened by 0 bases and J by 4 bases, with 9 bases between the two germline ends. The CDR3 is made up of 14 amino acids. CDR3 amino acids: CAWSVPGSTGELFF. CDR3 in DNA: TGTGCCTGGAGTGTCCCAGGGTCCACCGGGGAGCTGTTTTTT.

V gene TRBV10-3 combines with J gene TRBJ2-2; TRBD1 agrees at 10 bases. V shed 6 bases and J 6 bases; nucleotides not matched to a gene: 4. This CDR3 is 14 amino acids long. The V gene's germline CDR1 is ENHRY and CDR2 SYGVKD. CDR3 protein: CAISLDRGPGELFF. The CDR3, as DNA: TGTGCCATCAGCTTAGACAGGGGGCCCGGGGAGCTGTTTTTT.

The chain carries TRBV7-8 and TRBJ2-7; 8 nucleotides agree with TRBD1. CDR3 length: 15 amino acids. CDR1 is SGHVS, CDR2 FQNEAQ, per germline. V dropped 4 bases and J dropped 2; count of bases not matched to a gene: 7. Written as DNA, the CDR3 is TGTGCCAGCAGCTCTACAGGGGGAAGGACCTACGAGCAGTACTTC. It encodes CASSSTGGRTYEQYF.

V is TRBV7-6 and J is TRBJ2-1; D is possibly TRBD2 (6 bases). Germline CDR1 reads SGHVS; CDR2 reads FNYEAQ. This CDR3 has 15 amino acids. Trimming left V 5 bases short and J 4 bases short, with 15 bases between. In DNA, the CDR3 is TGTGCCAGCAGCAGGGGAGACAGCGGGTACAATGAGCAGTTCTTC. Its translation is CASSRGDSGYNEQFF.

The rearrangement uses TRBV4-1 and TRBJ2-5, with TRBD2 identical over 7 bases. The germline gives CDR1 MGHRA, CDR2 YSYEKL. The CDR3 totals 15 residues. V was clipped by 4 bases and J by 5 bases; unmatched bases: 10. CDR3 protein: CASSRRVLGGETQYF. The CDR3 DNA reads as TGCGCCAGCAGCCGAAGGGTACTGGGAGGGGAGACCCAGTACTTC.

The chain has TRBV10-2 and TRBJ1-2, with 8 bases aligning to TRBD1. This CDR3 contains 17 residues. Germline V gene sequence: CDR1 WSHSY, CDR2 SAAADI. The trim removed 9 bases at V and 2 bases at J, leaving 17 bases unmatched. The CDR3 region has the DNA TGCGCCAGTTCCCCCCCTAGGACAGGGACGACCAACTATGGCTACACCTTC. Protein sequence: CASSPPRTGTTNYGYTF.

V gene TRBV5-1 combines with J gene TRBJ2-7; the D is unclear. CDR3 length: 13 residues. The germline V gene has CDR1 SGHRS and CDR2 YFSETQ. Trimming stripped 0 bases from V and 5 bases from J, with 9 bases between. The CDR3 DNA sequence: TGCGCCAGCAGCTTGGAGAGCCTTAACGAGCAGTACTTC. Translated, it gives CASSLESLNEQYF. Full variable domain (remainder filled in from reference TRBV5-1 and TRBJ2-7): KAGVTQTPRYLIKTRGQQVTLSCSPISGHRSVSWYQQTPGQGLQFLFEYFSETQRNKGNFPGRFSGRQFSNSRSEMNVSTLELGDSALYLCASSLESLNEQYFGPGTRLTVT.

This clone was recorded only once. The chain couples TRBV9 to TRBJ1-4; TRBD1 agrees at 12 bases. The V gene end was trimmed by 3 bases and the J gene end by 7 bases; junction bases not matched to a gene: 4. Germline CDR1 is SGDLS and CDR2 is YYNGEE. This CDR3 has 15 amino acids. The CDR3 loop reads CASSEGTGGVEKLFF. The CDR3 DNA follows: TGTGCCAGCAGCGAGGGGACAGGGGGCGTTGAAAAACTGTTTTTT. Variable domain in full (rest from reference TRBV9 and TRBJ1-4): DSGVTQTPKHLITATGQRVTLRCSPRSGDLSVYWYQQSLDQGLQFLIQYYNGEERAKGNILERFSAQQFPDLHSELNLSSLELGDSALYFCASSEGTGGVEKLFFGSGTQLSVL.

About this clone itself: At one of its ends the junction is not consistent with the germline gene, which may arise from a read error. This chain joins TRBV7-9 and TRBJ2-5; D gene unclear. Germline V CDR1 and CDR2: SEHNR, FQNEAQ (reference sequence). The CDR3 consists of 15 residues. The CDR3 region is CSSSSLDWYQETQYF. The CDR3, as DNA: TGTTCCAGCAGCTCCTTAGACTGGTACCAAGAGACCCAGTACTTC.

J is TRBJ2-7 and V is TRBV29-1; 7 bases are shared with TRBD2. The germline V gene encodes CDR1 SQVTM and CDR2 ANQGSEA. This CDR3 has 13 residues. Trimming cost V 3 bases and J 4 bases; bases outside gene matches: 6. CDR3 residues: CSVEGGRIYEQYF. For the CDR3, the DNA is TGCAGCGTTGAGGGGGGGAGGATATACGAGCAGTACTTC.

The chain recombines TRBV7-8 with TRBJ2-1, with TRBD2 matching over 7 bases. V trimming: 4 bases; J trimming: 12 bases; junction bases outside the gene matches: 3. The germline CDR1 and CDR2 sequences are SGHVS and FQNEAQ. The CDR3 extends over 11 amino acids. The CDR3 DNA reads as TGTGCCAGCAGCTCTCGGGGGGTGCAGTTCTTC. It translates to CASSSRGVQFF.

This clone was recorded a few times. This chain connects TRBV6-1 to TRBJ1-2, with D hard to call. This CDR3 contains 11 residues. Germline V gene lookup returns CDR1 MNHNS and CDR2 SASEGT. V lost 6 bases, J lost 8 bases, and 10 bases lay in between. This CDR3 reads CASRQESGYTF. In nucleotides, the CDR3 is TGTGCCAGCAGGCAGGAATCCGGCTACACCTTC.

In DNA form, the CDR3 reads TGCGCCAGCAGCCCCATGGGACAGTCCGTCACAGATACGCAGTATTTT. Its translation is CASSPMGQSVTDTQYF. The V call is TRBV4-1, the J call TRBJ2-3; 7 bases align to TRBD1. V lost 4 bases and J lost 2; bases outside the gene matches: 9. The CDR3 has 16 amino acids. Germline lookup yields CDR1 MGHRA and CDR2 YSYEKL.

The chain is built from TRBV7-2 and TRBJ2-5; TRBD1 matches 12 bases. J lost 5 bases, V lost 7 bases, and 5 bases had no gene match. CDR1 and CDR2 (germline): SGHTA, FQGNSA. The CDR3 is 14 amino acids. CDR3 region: CASTRDRGPETQYF. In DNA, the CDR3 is TGTGCCAGCACCCGGGACAGGGGGCCGGAGACCCAGTACTTC.

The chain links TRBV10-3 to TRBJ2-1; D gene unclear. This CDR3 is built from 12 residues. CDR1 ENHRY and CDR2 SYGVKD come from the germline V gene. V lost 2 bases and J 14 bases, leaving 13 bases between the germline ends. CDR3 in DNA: TGTGCCATCAGTGAGGAACGACTGTCGGAGTTCTTC. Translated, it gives CAISEERLSEFF.

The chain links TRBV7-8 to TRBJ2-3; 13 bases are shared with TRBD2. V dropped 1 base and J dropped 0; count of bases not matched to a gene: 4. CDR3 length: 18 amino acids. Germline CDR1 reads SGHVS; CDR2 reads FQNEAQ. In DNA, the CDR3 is TGTGCCAGCAGCTTAGGACTAGCGGGAGGACTAAGCACAGATACGCAGTATTTT. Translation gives CASSLGLAGGLSTDTQYF.